The following is a T cell receptor (beta chain) sequence with its context. Its recognized antigen is unknown. Base qualities are not recorded, but no much larger clone differs from it by a single base. The sample originates from a study of OX40 agonist ivuxolimab in advanced cancers. Concerning the study at large: The costimulatory receptor OX40 (CD134) was targeted by ivuxolimab, a fully human IgG2 agonistic monoclonal antibody. Partial responses occurred in three dose-escalation patients: two with cutaneous melanoma and one with hepatocellular carcinoma. Prior anti-PD-1, anti-PD-L1 or anti-CTLA-4 therapy was permitted, and 30% to 50% of dose-escalation patients had received checkpoint inhibitors. Of the 50 to 55 dose-escalation patients, hepatocellular carcinoma was present in 19, melanoma in roughly 15, renal cell carcinoma in 9 and head and neck cancer in 9. The dose-escalation cohort was roughly 87% male with a mean age of about 58 years, ranging from about 20 to 80. Intravenous ivuxolimab was administered to patients every 2 weeks at six dose levels: 0.01, 0.1, 0.3, 1.5, 3 and 10 mg/kg. The monotherapy dose-escalation portion (N of about 50 patients) of the phase I ivuxolimab trial is reported in the paper. The point of sequencing TCRbeta in the periphery was to test whether ivuxolimab changed TCR sequence diversity and drove clonal T-cell expansion.

Reading the germline V gene gives CDR1 SGHNT and CDR2 YENEEA. The germline ends are 10 bases apart after V is trimmed by 0 bases and J by 2 bases. The CDR3, from cysteine to phenylalanine, totals 15 residues. Of the read, only the CDR3 DNA is kept; its 45 bases are in frame from base 1. To sequence the TCRbeta CDR3 region, genomic DNA was isolated from the sorted cells. The immunoSEQ Assay was used for sequencing of TCRbeta CDR3 regions. TCRdb retrieved this table from immuneACCESS and kept in-frame rearrangements only. Not all clones are present; in checked studies, unresolved V genes account for under half, and no reason is known for the remainder. For this sample the table gives tens of thousands of clones, of which roughly 90% were detected only once. 25% to 40% of the sample goes to the ten largest clones. Paper-wide results and their limitations: Low levels of normalized T-cell clonal expansion were also seen in some patients who did not respond. Antigen specificity was not determined for the clonally expanded peripheral T cells. After ivuxolimab, CD8+ T cells had more expanded clones than CD4+ T cells on average. Clonal expansion of both CD4+ and CD8+ blood T cells was observed from baseline to week 6 at doses 0.1 to 3.0 mg/kg. Partial responders in the 0.1-3.0 mg/kg groups had among the lowest normalized peripheral clonal expansion, especially among CD8+ T cells.

The trial excluded patients who had a history of autoimmune disease or who were on systemic immunosuppression. Peripheral blood for TCR sequencing was drawn from every dose cohort at baseline, at cycle 4 day 1 and at cycle 7 day 1. Samples were obtained from an open-label, multicenter, first-in-human phase I dose-escalation trial of ivuxolimab. Adults with locally advanced or metastatic melanoma, renal cell carcinoma, hepatocellular carcinoma or head and neck squamous cell carcinoma were enrolled in the trial. Before TCR sequencing, CD4+ T cells and CD8+ T cells from peripheral blood were sorted into separate populations.

The chain joins TRBV11-3 to TRBJ2-5, with the D gene call left open. The TCR was taken from an adult with an advanced solid tumor such as melanoma, head and neck, liver or kidney cancer. The sequencing here drew on CD4+ or CD8+ T cells sorted from blood, taken in a trial of the OX40 agonist ivuxolimab. In nucleotides, the sequence is TGTGCCAGCAGCTTAGATCTAGATTCGCAAGAGACCCAGTACTTC. Translated, it gives CASSLDLDSQETQYF.